These 12 T cell receptor beta chains share one sample of origin, sequenced in a study of T cells after yellow fever vaccination. TCRdb re-called the 5' RACE reads with MiXCR, one entry per CDR3 protein. Of 500,000 to 650,000 distinct CDR3 sequences listed, approximately 13% are singletons. This specimen was PBMCs, taken on the day of the yellow fever booster vaccination. These receptors were obtained from a man younger than 40 who received the YFV17D yellow fever vaccine.

This clonotype was counted only a few times. The V gene is TRBV12-3 or TRBV12-4, the J gene TRBJ1-4; 8 nucleotides align to TRBD1. The CDR3 is 14 amino acids. V was pared by 4 bases and J by 9 bases, with 7 bases of the junction left unmatched. CDR3 nucleotide sequence: TGTGCCAGCAGTTCACCTGGGGACAGGAAAAAACTGTTTTTT. Translated, it gives CASSSPGDRKKLFF.

The table lists this clonotype with a few counts. This chain links TRBV11-2 with TRBJ2-1; D remains unclear. This CDR3 spans 17 amino acids. Looked up from germline, CDR1 is SGHAT and CDR2 is FQNNGV. Trimming shortened V by 5 bases and J by 0 bases, and 17 bases separated the two germline ends. This chain's CDR3 is CASSLLGLRSSYNEQFF. The CDR3 nucleotides read TGTGCCAGCAGCCTGCTAGGGCTGAGAAGCTCCTACAATGAGCAGTTCTTC.

This clonotype appeared a few times. The rearrangement links TRBV27 to TRBJ2-7; 7 bases agree with TRBD1. Germline CDR1 MNHEY, CDR2 SMNVEV (reference sequence). Trimming removed 2 bases from V and 3 bases from J; junction bases left unmatched: 13. The CDR3 loop spans 17 amino acids. CDR3 sequence: CASSLRHRQGVFYEQYF. The CDR3 DNA follows: TGTGCCAGCAGTTTAAGACACAGACAGGGCGTCTTCTACGAGCAGTACTTC.

This clonotype was seen more than once but under ten times. V and J are TRBV12-3 or TRBV12-4 and TRBJ2-7; D gene uncertain. Trimming removed 7 bases at V and 4 bases at J, with 11 bases between. This CDR3 contains 12 residues. As DNA, the CDR3 is TGTGCCAGCAAGAATTATGGGTACGAGCAGTACTTC. Protein: CASKNYGYEQYF.

This clonotype has a handful of counts. The V call is TRBV21-1, the J call TRBJ1-4; the D call in the table, TRBD1, was not verified against the DNA. TRBV21-1 is noted as a pseudogene. The CDR3 contains 15 residues. In DNA, the CDR3 is TGTGCTAGCAGCACGTACAGGGGGCTGGATGAAAAACTGTTTTTT. This translates into CASSTYRGLDEKLFF.

This clonotype was observed a few times. This sequence joins TRBV7-2 and TRBJ2-7; 12 bases map to TRBD2. Germline CDR1 is SGHTA and CDR2 is FQGNSA. CDR3 size: 14 residues. With V trimmed by 6 bases and J by 5 bases, 5 bases remained unmatched. CDR3 bases: TGTGCCAGCAGTCTAGCGGGAGGGCCAAACGAGCAGTACTTC. Translation: CASSLAGGPNEQYF.

This clonotype was detected many times. The rearrangement links TRBV27 to TRBJ2-5; 10 bases are shared with TRBD1. Losses at the gene ends were 3 bases for V and 5 bases for J; bases not matched to a gene: 6. Germline V CDR1 and CDR2: MNHEY, SMNVEV (reference sequence). The CDR3 extends over 15 amino acids. CDR3: CASSFGTGDGETQYF. CDR3 nucleotide sequence: TGTGCCAGCAGTTTTGGGACAGGGGATGGGGAGACCCAGTACTTC.

This clonotype appeared many times. The chain couples TRBV7-9 to TRBJ2-1; 7 positions agree with TRBD2. Germline CDR1 and CDR2: SEHNR and FQNEAQ (reference sequence). This CDR3 contains 14 residues. V lost 8 bases and J lost 6; bases outside the gene matches: 10. CDR3 residues: CASSTLAGANEQFF. CDR3 DNA sequence: TGTGCCAGCTCTACGCTGGCGGGAGCCAATGAGCAGTTCTTC.

The chain employs TRBV18 and TRBJ1-1; unclear D gene. Germline loops: CDR1 KGHSH, CDR2 LQKENI. The CDR3 spans 14 residues. V lost 2 bases and J 4 bases, leaving 11 bases between the germline ends. The DNA for the CDR3 is TGTGCCAGCTCACCAGGGATAGAGGGCACTGAAGCTTTCTTT. Translation: CASSPGIEGTEAFF. Supplemented by reference TRBV18 and TRBJ1-1, the full variable domain reads NAGVMQNPRHLVRRRGQEARLRCSPMKGHSHVYWYRQLPEEGLKFMVYLQKENIIDESGMPKERFSAEFPKEGPSILRIQQVVRGDSAAYFCASSPGIEGTEAFFGQGTRLTVV.

V and J are TRBV6-1 and TRBJ2-5, with D possibly being TRBD1 (6 bases). Germline assignment: CDR1 MNHNS and CDR2 SASEGT. The V gene lost 8 bases and the J gene lost 2 bases, with 15 bases spanning the gap. The CDR3 has 14 amino acids. DNA of the CDR3: TGTGCCAGCGGCCCAACAGGGAAGCAAGAGACCCAGTACTTC. Translating it yields CASGPTGKQETQYF.

This clonotype showed up many times. This chain links TRBV6-2 or TRBV6-3 with TRBJ2-4; the match to TRBD2 covers 12 bases. Germline V gene sequence: CDR1 MNHEY, CDR2 SVGEGT. The CDR3 totals 16 residues. After removal of 6 bases from V and 1 base from J, the junction contained 4 bases not matched to a gene. The CDR3 loop reads CASRDTSGRAKNIQYF. In DNA, the CDR3 is TGTGCCAGCAGAGATACTAGCGGGAGGGCCAAAAACATTCAGTACTTC.

This clonotype showed up just a few times. CDR3 in DNA: TGTGCCAGCAGCTTCAGGACAGGGGACTCAAGGCAGCAGTACTTC. It encodes CASSFRTGDSRQQYF. This chain links TRBV7-2 with TRBJ2-7; 9 bases are shared with TRBD1. Germline V CDR1 and CDR2: SGHTA, FQGNSA. V was clipped by 3 bases and J by 8 bases; unmatched bases: 11. The CDR3 is 15 residues long.